The T cell receptor beta chain under discussion was sequenced for a study of T-cell reconstitution after alpha-beta-depleted transplantation in children. TCRbeta library construction was performed incorporating unique molecular identifiers. Using its own MiXCR run on the PCR reads, TCRdb lists one record per CDR3 protein. The sample holds 250,000 to 300,000 distinct CDR3 sequences; roughly 8.2% are singletons and the top ten take 9.1%. This CDR3 region has 16 residues. Germline V CDR1 and CDR2: SGDLS, YYNGEE. After removal of 4 bases from V and 7 bases from J, the junction contained 10 bases not matched to a gene. This clonotype was seen ten or more times. Its matching antigen is unknown. Study-wide results and caveats: Newly generated T cells supplied most T-cell counts and diversity one year post-transplant. Diversity of TCRbeta at day 60 was high in some patients, arising from surviving recipient T cells and thymic progenitors.

The rearrangement links TRBV9 to TRBJ2-1; 11 bases are shared with TRBD2. The specimen was peripheral blood, collected 360 days after TCRalphabeta/CD19-depleted stem cell transplant. This clonotype originated in a female patient aged 2-9 years who had a stem cell transplant for Fanconi anemia, so the T cells may come from the graft donor. The DNA of the CDR3 is TGTGCCAGCAGCCCCTGGGTTGCTAGCGGGGGGAATGAGCAGTTCTTC. Its translation: CASSPWVASGGNEQFF.